The present T cell receptor beta chain was sequenced within a study of Ad26.COV2.S vaccination and SARS-CoV-2 variants. Study information: Donor was in the COV1001 Ad26.COV2.S trial arm.

General study findings and limits: Vaccinees and placebo recipients showed similar non-spike TCR breadth.

The treatment was: 19 received Ad26.COV2.S at low or high dose, single or two shots; several received placebo; per-sample allocation not given. Sampling was performed 63 days after the first vaccine or placebo injection. Libraries were prepared by immunoSEQ multiplex PCR; TCRdb keeps only in-frame clonotypes and omits some of them. The data contain roughly 300,000 clones, approximately 90% of them singletons. A note on this clone: The antigen is undetermined.

The sequence was obtained from a person between 18 and 65 years old who received the Ad26.COV2.S COVID-19 vaccine or a placebo. Sample: peripheral blood, taken in a trial of Ad26.COV2.S vaccine versus placebo.

This CDR3 is CASSPLGGGGAEAFF. The DNA for the CDR3 is TGTGCCAGCTCACCTCTGGGTGGTGGTGGGGCTGAAGCTTTCTTT. The chain uses TRBV18 and TRBJ1-1; D not certain. V dropped 3 bases and J dropped 6 bases, with 17 bases sitting between them. Germline assignment: CDR1 KGHSH and CDR2 LQKENI. The CDR3 runs to 15 residues.